These 25 T cell receptor beta chains were all obtained from the same sample, sequenced in a study of T cells in Graves' hyperthyroidism and ophthalmopathy (dated by TCRdb to between 2018 and 2021). Library preparation used multiplex PCR. These reads were obtained on an Illumina HiSeq 2000. The TCR beta CDR3 regions were amplified from RNA transcripts. The TCR CDR3 was subjected to a first round of RT-PCR using the HTBI primer set and the Qiagen OneStep RT-PCR kit. The public reads were reprocessed in TCRdb via fastp at Q25 and MiXCR, keeping in-frame beta chains. A single entry per CDR3 protein holds the most common genes and DNA from its merged rows. This sample comprises about 640,000 distinct CDR3 sequences, less than 25% of them detected only once. Over 30% of the sample belongs to the ten largest clones. Input material: blood. The receptors were gathered from a man younger than 40 with Graves' ophthalmopathy.

Regarding this clonotype: A much larger clone is a single base away; this may be a read error. This sequence joins TRBV6-2 or TRBV6-3 and TRBJ1-2; D is ambiguous. CDR3 length: 13 amino acids. Looked up from germline, CDR1 is MNHEY and CDR2 is SVGEGT. The CDR3 spells CASSYEGNYDYTF. CDR3 coding DNA: TGTGCCAGCAGTTACGAGGGTAACTATGACTACACCTTC.

This clonotype was observed a few times. This rearrangement joins TRBV6-1 to TRBJ2-7; D possibly corresponds to TRBD2 (5 bases). The CDR3 loop spans 14 amino acids. With 6 bases removed from V and 5 bases from J, the gap between germline ends came to 17 bases. The germline gives CDR1 MNHNS, CDR2 SASEGT. CDR3 bases: TGTGCCAGCAGCGCAAACGGGGAATTGGACGAGCAGTACTTC. This sequence encodes CASSANGELDEQYF.

This chain connects TRBV6-2 or TRBV6-3 to TRBJ2-6; D is unclear. The length of the CDR3 is 16 residues. Germline V gives CDR1 MNHEY, CDR2 SVGEGT. V shed 5 bases and J shed 0 bases, with 11 bases lying between them. The CDR3, as DNA: TGTGCCAGCAGTCCCCTCCAGTTCTCTGGGGCCAACGTCCTGACTTTC. As protein: CASSPLQFSGANVLTF.

This clonotype was detected many times. V usage is TRBV5-1 and J usage is TRBJ1-1; 10 bases map to TRBD1. V was pared by 0 bases and J by 6 bases, with 8 bases of the junction left unmatched. Germline CDR1 SGHRS, CDR2 YFSETQ. The CDR3 spans 16 residues. The chain's CDR3 is CASSLEGGTGASEAFF. The CDR3 DNA reads TGCGCCAGCAGCTTGGAAGGCGGGACAGGGGCGTCTGAAGCTTTCTTT.

This clonotype turned up a few times. The V call is TRBV28, the J call TRBJ2-1; possibly TRBD2 for D (5 bases). The CDR3 extends over 15 amino acids. The germline CDR1 and CDR2 sequences are MDHEN and SYDVKM. Trimming pared 7 bases from V and 1 base from J, leaving 14 bases between. This CDR3 is CASTKYSGSYNEQFF. The CDR3 bases are TGTGCCAGCACGAAGTATTCGGGGTCCTACAATGAGCAGTTCTTC.

V and J are TRBV27 and TRBJ2-1, with a possible D match to TRBD2 (5 bases). Looked up from germline, CDR1 is MNHEY and CDR2 is SMNVEV (reference sequence). Trimming cost V 8 bases and J 4 bases, with 15 bases left between them. CDR3 length: 14 residues. The CDR3 protein is CASSPAGGYNEQFF. In nucleotides, the CDR3 is TGTGCCAGCTCCCCCGCCGGCGGGTACAATGAGCAGTTCTTC.

V and J are TRBV4-1 and TRBJ2-7, with TRBD2 matching 13 bases. CDR1 is MGHRA, CDR2 YSYEKL, per germline. The CDR3 has 16 amino acids. J lost 1 base, V lost 4 bases, and 4 bases had no gene match. CDR3 sequence reads: CASSRTTSGGSYEQYF. The DNA for the CDR3 is TGCGCCAGCAGCCGCACGACTAGCGGGGGGTCCTACGAGCAGTACTTC.

This clonotype occurred a few times. The chain joins TRBV7-9 to TRBJ1-1; D is perhaps TRBD1 (5 bases). The CDR3 sequence is 16 residues long. V was cut by 1 base and J by 5 bases, with 17 bases left in between. CDR1 is SEHNR, CDR2 FQNEAQ, per germline (reference sequence). This CDR3 reads CASSLVGRGPGTEAFF. CDR3 sequence (DNA): TGTGCCAGCAGCTTAGTTGGCCGGGGCCCGGGAACTGAAGCTTTCTTT.

V and J are TRBV29-1 and TRBJ1-1, with 7 bases matching TRBD1. Germline CDR1 SQVTM, CDR2 ANQGSEA. The CDR3 totals 14 residues. The V segment lost 4 bases and the J segment 0 bases; nucleotides outside the gene matches: 5. The CDR3, as DNA: TGCAGCGTTGCCTCGGACAGGATGAACACTGAAGCTTTCTTT. As protein: CSVASDRMNTEAFF. Looking up the rest from reference TRBV29-1 and TRBJ1-1 gives the full variable domain: SAVISQKPSRDICQRGTSLTIQCQVDSQVTMMFWYRQQPGQSLTLIATANQGSEATYESGFVIDKFPISRPNLTFSTLTVSNMSPEDSSIYLCSVASDRMNTEAFFGQGTRLTVV.

At least ten counts were recorded for this clonotype. The chain combines TRBV27 with TRBJ2-7; 7 bases align to TRBD2. The CDR3 length is 14 residues. Losses at the gene ends were 3 bases for V and 3 bases for J; bases not matched to a gene: 5. Germline loops: CDR1 MNHEY, CDR2 SMNVEV (reference sequence). DNA for the CDR3: TGTGCCAGCAGTTTTCACGGGGGGAACTACGAGCAGTACTTC. Protein product: CASSFHGGNYEQYF.

This clonotype has at least ten counts. The V gene is TRBV28, the J gene TRBJ2-7; 11 bases are shared with TRBD1. The J segment lost 3 bases and the V segment lost 7 bases, leaving 8 bases of the junction unmatched. CDR3 size: 15 residues. Per the germline V gene, CDR1 is MDHEN and CDR2 is SYDVKM. The CDR3 sequence is CASTRRTGGDYEQYF. In DNA, the CDR3 is TGTGCCAGCACCCGAAGGACAGGGGGCGACTACGAGCAGTACTTC.

The genes are TRBV6-1 and TRBJ1-4, with D maybe TRBD1 (5 bases). The V end was cut by 6 bases, the J end by 2 bases, with 22 bases between. The CDR3 has 18 residues. CDR1 and CDR2 (germline): MNHNS, SASEGT. CDR3 nucleotide sequence: TGTGCCAGCAGAGCCGCCTCAGGGAGTCTTCTGACTAATGAAAAACTGTTTTTT. Translated: CASRAASGSLLTNEKLFF.

This clonotype was picked up a small number of times. This rearrangement joins TRBV5-1 to TRBJ1-1; 8 nucleotides line up with TRBD1. Germline-derived CDR1 and CDR2 are SGHRS and YFSETQ. V shed 0 bases and J 6 bases; nucleotides not matched to a gene: 7. This CDR3 region has 15 residues. The DNA of the CDR3 is TGCGCCAGCAGCTTGGGGGCAATACAGGGGGCTGAAGCTTTCTTT. As protein: CASSLGAIQGAEAFF.

The V gene is TRBV28, the J gene TRBJ1-6; TRBD1 agrees at 7 bases. Germline assignment: CDR1 MDHEN and CDR2 SYDVKM. V was pared by 0 bases and J by 7 bases, with 9 bases of the junction left unmatched. The CDR3 spans 17 residues. The CDR3 here is CASSLWDRSLGNSPLHF. In DNA, the CDR3 is TGTGCCAGCAGTTTATGGGACAGGTCTTTAGGAAATTCACCCCTCCACTTT.

This clonotype appeared a few times. V gene TRBV15 combines with J gene TRBJ1-1; D ambiguous. The CDR3 contains 15 residues. Germline loops: CDR1 LNHNV, CDR2 YYDKDF (reference sequence). Trimming stripped 0 bases from V and 0 bases from J, with 8 bases between. The DNA for the CDR3 is TGTGCCACCAGCAGAGATCCCCAGGTGAACACTGAAGCTTTCTTT. Amino acid sequence: CATSRDPQVNTEAFF.

For this clonotype: With a much larger clone just one base away, this may be a read error. V and J are TRBV18 and TRBJ1-1; the D is unclear. Germline V gene lookup returns CDR1 KGHSH and CDR2 LQKENI. The CDR3 loop spans 13 amino acids. CDR3 residues: CASSPVGNTEASF. The CDR3 nucleotides read TGTGCCAGCTCACCGGTAGGAAACACTGAAGCTTCCTTT. The entire variable domain, with the rest obtained from reference TRBV18 and TRBJ1-1, is as follows: NAGVMQNPRHLVRRRGQEARLRCSPMKGHSHVYWYRQLPEEGLKFMVYLQKENIIDESGMPKERFSAEFPKEGPSILRIQQVVRGDSAAYFCASSPVGNTEASFGQGTRLTVV.

This chain uses TRBV4-1 with TRBJ2-7; 12 bases agree with TRBD1. J gave up 5 bases and V 0 bases, and 2 bases lay outside the gene matches. Germline V lookup: CDR1 MGHRA, CDR2 YSYEKL. The CDR3 runs 15 residues. CDR3 bases: TGCGCCAGCAGCCAAGAGGGACAGGGGGCGGACGAGCAGTACTTC. Protein: CASSQEGQGADEQYF.

This clonotype was counted a few times. The rearrangement uses TRBV6-1 and TRBJ1-6; no reliable D call. CDR3 length equals 14 residues. The V and J ends lost 5 bases and 4 bases respectively, with 9 bases between them. Germline CDR1 MNHNS, CDR2 SASEGT. This CDR3 reads CASSYEEYNSPLHF. The CDR3 region has the DNA TGTGCCAGCAGTTATGAGGAATATAATTCACCCCTCCACTTT.

This clonotype was counted a few times. V gene TRBV7-2 combines with J gene TRBJ2-5, with D perhaps matching TRBD1 (6 bases). Trimming left V 7 bases short and J 2 bases short, with 14 bases between. This CDR3 is built from 14 residues. CDR1 and CDR2 (germline): SGHTA, FQGNSA. CDR3 protein: CASTGGPEQETQYF. The CDR3 nucleotides read TGTGCCAGCACTGGGGGCCCCGAACAAGAGACCCAGTACTTC.

This clonotype was recorded at least ten times. The J gene is TRBJ2-7, the V gene TRBV6-2 or TRBV6-3, with TRBD2 matching 11 bases. This CDR3 is 17 amino acids long. CDR1 MNHEY and CDR2 SVGEGT come from the germline V gene. Unmatched junction bases numbered 4, after V lost 0 bases and J lost 0 bases. The CDR3 loop reads CASSYSTSGTYSYEQYF. In DNA, the CDR3 is TGTGCCAGCAGTTACTCGACTAGCGGGACCTACTCCTACGAGCAGTACTTC.

This clonotype was counted ten times or more. V gene TRBV7-8 combines with J gene TRBJ1-2; maybe TRBD1 (5 bases). The CDR3 covers 14 residues. Germline CDR1 reads SGHVS; CDR2 reads FQNEAQ. V was clipped by 2 bases and J by 3 bases, with 10 bases between them. The CDR3 nucleotides read TGTGCCAGCAGCTTACTGGGGGTCGACTATGGCTACACCTTC. Its protein product is CASSLLGVDYGYTF.

This clonotype was counted between two and nine times. V usage is TRBV28 and J usage is TRBJ1-2; D is possibly TRBD1 (5 bases). Trimming took off 5 bases at V and 4 bases at J, with 14 bases between the two ends. The CDR3 runs 14 residues. Germline V gene data show CDR1 as MDHEN and CDR2 as SYDVKM. Here the CDR3 reads CASSPSPDSYGYTF. CDR3 coding DNA: TGTGCCAGCAGTCCGTCGCCTGACAGCTATGGCTACACCTTC.

In its sample, this clonotype was seen many times. The chain joins TRBV12-3 or TRBV12-4 to TRBJ1-5, with D hard to call. The CDR3 is 14 amino acids. The V end was cut by 3 bases, the J end by 9 bases, with 15 bases between. The CDR3 region is CASSLDGSTRPQHF. In DNA, the CDR3 is TGTGCCAGCAGTTTGGACGGGTCCACGCGGCCCCAGCATTTT.

This clonotype was recorded at least ten times. The J gene is TRBJ1-1, the V gene TRBV7-3; no definite D call. This CDR3 contains 16 residues. V was trimmed by 5 bases and J by 0 bases, leaving 16 bases between them. CDR1 and CDR2 (germline): SGHTA, FQGTGA. This CDR3 is CASSPGVGGVNTEAFF. CDR3 nucleotide sequence: TGTGCCAGCAGCCCAGGAGTAGGTGGAGTGAACACTGAAGCTTTCTTT.

This clonotype turned up a few times. The V call is TRBV12-3 or TRBV12-4, the J call TRBJ2-5, with 14 bases aligning to TRBD2. The length of the CDR3 is 17 residues. The trim removed 3 bases at V and 5 bases at J, leaving 8 bases unmatched. Here the CDR3 reads CASSFGLAGGLGETQYF. The CDR3 nucleotides are TGTGCCAGCAGTTTTGGACTAGCGGGAGGCCTGGGGGAGACCCAGTACTTC.